One and the same sample provided the 16 T cell receptor beta chains below, sequenced in a study of blood T cells in healthy people across ages. A sample-barcoded 5' primer and a J-beta primer mix were used in a second PCR of roughly 6 to 11 cycles. TCRdb reprocessed the 5' RACE reads with MiXCR, giving one entry per CDR3 protein. This sample carries 550,000 to 700,000 distinct CDR3 sequences, approximately 27% of them seen once, and the ten largest clones take approximately 17%. Sample: blood. These receptors were taken from a woman between 65 and 79 years old in good health.

This CDR3 is CASSLGTGGVGELFF. The CDR3 DNA sequence: TGTGCCAGCAGCTTAGGAACAGGGGGAGTCGGGGAGCTGTTTTTT. This rearrangement joins TRBV7-2 to TRBJ2-2, with 8 bases identical to TRBD1. Germline V gene sequence: CDR1 SGHTA, CDR2 FQGNSA. This CDR3 region has 15 residues. V lost 1 base to trimming and J lost 7 bases; unmatched junction nucleotides: 5.

The CDR3 DNA reads as TGCGCCAGCAGCCAAGCGGGCAGATCTAGCACAGATACGCAGTATTTT. Translating it yields CASSQAGRSSTDTQYF. This chain joins TRBV4-3 and TRBJ2-3, with unresolved D. The CDR3 has 16 residues. Germline-derived CDR1 and CDR2 are LGHNA and YSLEER. V dropped 1 base and J dropped 0 bases, with 11 bases sitting between them.

The genes are TRBV12-3 or TRBV12-4 and TRBJ2-3; a possible D gene is TRBD2 (6 bases). CDR3 length: 15 amino acids. Trimming took 8 bases from V and 4 from J, leaving 19 bases between them. This CDR3 is CASSRPGVIPDTQYF. The CDR3 DNA follows: TGTGCCAGCTCTCGCCCGGGGGTGATCCCAGATACGCAGTATTTT.

The J gene is TRBJ1-3, the V gene TRBV6-5; D call uncertain. Trimming removed 6 bases at V and 0 bases at J, with 9 bases between. This CDR3 contains 14 residues. Germline loops: CDR1 MNHEY, CDR2 SVGAGI. The CDR3 reads CASRRTSSGNTIYF. CDR3 nucleotide sequence: TGTGCCAGCAGAAGGACCAGCTCTGGAAACACCATATATTTT.

The chain combines TRBV6-6 with TRBJ1-2; 8 bases agree with TRBD1. This CDR3 contains 14 residues. V dropped 10 bases and J dropped 2; count of bases not matched to a gene: 9. Germline CDR1 MNHNY, CDR2 SVGAGI (reference sequence). The CDR3 region has the DNA TGTGCCACCGTCCGGGACAGGCAAAACTATGGCTACACCTTC. Its protein is CATVRDRQNYGYTF.

As concerns this clonotype: The junction and the germline gene differ at one end; a read error may be behind it. The chain combines TRBV27 with TRBJ2-3; weak D call: TRBD2 (5 bases). There are 15 residues in the CDR3. CDR1 and CDR2 (germline): MNHEY, SMNVEV (reference sequence). In DNA, the CDR3 is TGTGCCAGCAGTCCCTTGCGAGGGATCGAGGATACGCGGTATTTT. Translating gives CASSPLRGIEDTRYF.

This clonotype turned up a few times. The chain has TRBV20-1 and TRBJ2-5, with TRBD1 matching 9 bases. CDR3 length: 15 residues. Germline V gene data show CDR1 as DFQATT and CDR2 as SNEGSKA (reference sequence). Trimming removed 1 base from V and 2 bases from J; junction bases left unmatched: 5. The CDR3 sequence: CSARGWDREQETQYF. CDR3 DNA sequence: TGCAGTGCTAGAGGTTGGGACAGGGAACAAGAGACCCAGTACTTC.

This clonotype was detected a few times. At one of its ends the junction is not consistent with the germline gene, which may arise from a read error. The DNA for the CDR3 is TGTGCCAGCAGTTGGGGTAAGGGCCACCTCTTCTTT. Protein sequence: CASSWGKGHLFF. The chain is built from TRBV12-3 or TRBV12-4 and TRBJ1-4; D gene ambiguous. The length of the CDR3 is 12 residues.

CDR3 protein: CASSQGTRRNGYTF. In DNA, the CDR3 is TGTGCCAGCAGCCAAGGCACCAGGAGGAATGGCTACACCTTC. The chain joins TRBV14 to TRBJ1-2; D ambiguous. This CDR3 region has 14 residues. Germline CDR1 and CDR2: SGHDN and FVKESK. Trimming removed 1 base from V and 6 bases from J, with 12 bases in between.

This clonotype appeared a few times. A much larger clone lies one base from this, so it may be a read error. The chain couples TRBV24-1 to TRBJ2-5; D remains unclear. CDR3 length equals 16 residues. The germline V gene has CDR1 KGHDR and CDR2 SFDVKD. Written as DNA, the CDR3 is TGTGCCACCAGTGATTTTACGCGGAGTAGACAAGAGGCCCAGTACTTC. This gives the protein CATSDFTRSRQEAQYF.

This clonotype was found a few times. The chain combines TRBV5-6 with TRBJ1-6; D is unresolved. V dropped 4 bases and J dropped 4 bases, with 15 bases sitting between them. Germline lookup yields CDR1 SGHDT and CDR2 YYEEEE. The CDR3 runs 16 residues. The CDR3 DNA sequence: TGTGCCAGCAGCACCAAGTCCGGGCTGTATAATTCACCCCTCCACTTT. Translation: CASSTKSGLYNSPLHF.

This clonotype appeared many times. The chain links TRBV9 to TRBJ2-5; D may match TRBD1 or TRBD2 (5 bases each). The J call may be incorrect, as the DNA end agrees better with TRBJ2-1. The CDR3 is 14 amino acids. Per the germline V gene, CDR1 is SGDLS and CDR2 is YYNGEE. CDR3 protein: CASSVAGLYNEQFF. CDR3 in DNA: TGTGCCAGCAGCGTAGCGGGGCTCTACAATGAGCAGTTCTTC.

This clonotype was observed a few times. The chain uses TRBV15 and TRBJ1-2; D call uncertain. Germline V gene data show CDR1 as LNHNV and CDR2 as YYDKDF (reference sequence). The CDR3 has 13 amino acids. V lost 0 bases, J lost 8 bases, and 10 bases lay in between. This CDR3 is CATSRDLSVGYTF. The CDR3 DNA sequence: TGTGCCACCAGCAGAGATCTGAGTGTAGGCTACACCTTC.

This clonotype turned up a few times. The chain combines TRBV18 with TRBJ2-3; no clear D gene. The CDR3 runs to 15 residues. Germline V gene lookup returns CDR1 KGHSH and CDR2 LQKENI. Trimming shortened V by 6 bases and J by 4 bases, and 17 bases separated the two germline ends. The CDR3 DNA is TGTGCCAGCTCCCAACAAGAATCGAGCGCAGATACGCAGTATTTT. Translating it yields CASSQQESSADTQYF.

This clonotype has more than one count but fewer than ten. V is TRBV5-1 and J is TRBJ2-7; D not certain. Per germline, CDR1 SGHRS and CDR2 YFSETQ. V was shortened by 4 bases and J by 3 bases, with 17 bases between the two germline ends. This CDR3 is 15 amino acids long. CDR3 nucleotide sequence: TGCGCCAGCAGCGACTTCGGACGGGCGATCTACGAGCAGTACTTC. Residues: CASSDFGRAIYEQYF. Full variable domain (rest looked up from reference TRBV5-1 and TRBJ2-7): KAGVTQTPRYLIKTRGQQVTLSCSPISGHRSVSWYQQTPGQGLQFLFEYFSETQRNKGNFPGRFSGRQFSNSRSEMNVSTLELGDSALYLCASSDFGRAIYEQYFGPGTRLTVT.

The V and J genes are TRBV6-2 or TRBV6-3 and TRBJ2-1; either TRBD1 or TRBD2 may supply D (5 bases each). The DNA end lines up better with TRBJ2-5; the J call may be wrong. From germline, CDR1 is MNHEY and CDR2 SVGEGT. The CDR3 loop spans 14 amino acids. The CDR3 sequence is CASRIGDRWETQYF. The DNA for the CDR3 is TGTGCCAGCAGGATCGGGGACCGTTGGGAGACCCAGTACTTC.